Listed here are 4 T cell receptor beta chains from one sample, sequenced in a study of blood T cell repertoires in COVID-19. Method: immunoSEQ multiplex PCR; TCRdb's copy keeps in-frame clones and lacks some. The table has 400,000 or so clones, 75% to 90% seen once. The source material was PBMCs or T cells enriched from blood (not recorded which). These receptors came from a man younger than 45 who had recovered from COVID-19.

V and J are TRBV27 and TRBJ1-1; 10 bases are a match to TRBD1. The germline CDR1 and CDR2 sequences are MNHEY and SMNVEV (reference sequence). The trim removed 4 bases at V and 2 bases at J, leaving 7 bases unmatched. The CDR3 extends over 16 amino acids. CDR3 loop: CASSSGTGVLNTEAFF. In nucleotides, the CDR3 is TGTGCCAGCAGTTCAGGGACAGGGGTTTTAAACACTGAAGCTTTCTTT.

V gene TRBV5-6 combines with J gene TRBJ2-5; possible D gene TRBD2, 5 bases. The CDR3 covers 13 residues. V dropped 1 base and J dropped 4 bases, with 8 bases sitting between them. Looked up from germline, CDR1 is SGHDT and CDR2 is YYEEEE. CDR3 nucleotides: TGTGCCAGCAGCTTGTCTAGCACAGAGACCCAGTACTTC. Amino acids: CASSLSSTETQYF.

In the case of this clone: The sample contains more than one DNA sequence encoding this CDR3. The rearrangement links TRBV28 to TRBJ2-5; D gene unclear. This CDR3 contains 11 residues. The ends were cut back, 6 bases at V and 4 bases at J, with 6 bases in the middle. Germline V gene sequence: CDR1 MDHEN, CDR2 SYDVKM. CDR3 DNA: TGTGCCAGCAGCCCTCGAGAGACCCAGTACTTC. The encoded protein is CASSPRETQYF. Using reference TRBV28 and TRBJ2-5 for the parts outside the CDR3, the full variable domain is DVKVTQSSRYLVKRTGEKVFLECVQDMDHENMFWYRQDPGLGLRLIYFSYDVKMKEKGDIPEGYSVSREKKERFSLILESASTNQTSMYLCASSPRETQYFGPGTRLLVL.

This clone was found once. The V call is TRBV10-3, the J call TRBJ2-1, with TRBD2 matching 10 bases. Per the germline V gene, CDR1 is ENHRY and CDR2 is SYGVKD. The V segment lost 10 bases and the J segment 6 bases; nucleotides outside the gene matches: 18. The CDR3 is 17 residues long. CDR3 residues: CATTPSGRATFSNEQFF. As DNA, the CDR3 is TGTGCCACGACCCCCAGCGGGAGGGCCACTTTTTCCAATGAGCAGTTCTTC.